Below are 12 T cell receptor beta chains sequenced from a single sample in a study of blood T cell repertoires in COVID-19. The table came from immunoSEQ multiplex PCR; TCRdb's copy has only in-frame clones and leaves some out. In the table there are over 90,000 clones, roughly 87% of which are singletons. The sample consisted of peripheral blood. These receptors originate from a woman aged 45-60 years with COVID-19, enrolled during active disease.

This clone was seen only a few times. This sequence joins TRBV20-1 and TRBJ1-1; 10 bases agree with TRBD1. This CDR3 has 15 amino acids. Germline-derived CDR1 and CDR2 are DFQATT and SNEGSKA (reference sequence). Unmatched junction bases numbered 4, after V lost 3 bases and J lost 0 bases. The CDR3 region is CSASDRGRMNTEAFF. The DNA for the CDR3 is TGCAGTGCTAGTGACAGGGGGCGGATGAACACTGAAGCTTTCTTT.

The chain links TRBV25-1 to TRBJ1-4; 9 bases fit TRBD1. CDR1 is MGHDK and CDR2 is SYGVNS in the germline V gene. The CDR3 consists of 14 residues. V shed 8 bases and J 10 bases; nucleotides not matched to a gene: 11. The CDR3 protein is CASRNTGGVGKLFF. For the CDR3, the DNA is TGTGCCAGCCGAAATACAGGGGGCGTTGGAAAACTGTTTTTT.

This chain joins TRBV27 and TRBJ1-6, with a tentative D call TRBD1 (6 bases). CDR3 length equals 15 residues. Germline V gene lookup returns CDR1 MNHEY and CDR2 SMNVEV (reference sequence). The ends were cut back, 0 bases at V and 7 bases at J, with 10 bases in the middle. CDR3 loop: CASSLSGTQNSPLHF. The CDR3 nucleotides read TGTGCCAGCAGTTTATCCGGGACACAAAATTCACCCCTCCACTTT.

This clone occurred a few times. This chain uses TRBV27 with TRBJ2-6, with 9 bases that match TRBD1. V was clipped by 3 bases and J by 3 bases; unmatched bases: 9. The germline gives CDR1 MNHEY, CDR2 SMNVEV (reference sequence). This CDR3 has 18 amino acids. CDR3 nucleotide sequence: TGTGCCAGCAGTTTGGTGGGGACAGGGACTTTTGGGGCCAACGTCCTGACTTTC. As protein: CASSLVGTGTFGANVLTF.

The chain couples TRBV11-2 to TRBJ2-1; 11 nucleotides match TRBD1. The J segment lost 7 bases and the V segment lost 3 bases, leaving 2 bases of the junction unmatched. CDR3 length equals 14 residues. Germline V gene data show CDR1 as SGHAT and CDR2 as FQNNGV. Here the CDR3 reads CASSFGTGGNEQFF. In nucleotides, the CDR3 is TGTGCCAGCAGCTTTGGGACAGGGGGAAATGAGCAGTTCTTC.

This clone came up once. V and J are TRBV28 and TRBJ2-3; D possibly corresponds to TRBD2 (6 bases). The germline V gene has CDR1 MDHEN and CDR2 SYDVKM. The germline V and J ends were trimmed by 10 bases and 6 bases, with 20 bases remaining between them. CDR3 size: 14 residues. The CDR3 DNA sequence: TGTGCCACCGGGATCCGGACTGGGGGGGATACGCAGTATTTT. Protein product: CATGIRTGGDTQYF.

The rearrangement links TRBV2 to TRBJ1-1, with D possibly being TRBD1 (6 bases). CDR1 and CDR2 from the germline V gene are SNHLY and FYNNEI. Trimming removed 5 bases from V and 1 base from J, with 14 bases in between. This CDR3 has 15 amino acids. The CDR3 loop is CASSSFRGSNTEAFF. CDR3 in DNA: TGTGCCAGCAGTTCCTTCAGGGGATCGAACACTGAAGCTTTCTTT.

This clone has just one count. Written as DNA, the CDR3 is TGTGCCCAAACTACAGGGGGCGCTGGGGCCAACGTCCTGACTTTC. Encoded protein: CAQTTGGAGANVLTF. The chain employs TRBV30 and TRBJ2-6, with TRBD1 matching over 9 bases. The V gene end was trimmed by 8 bases and the J gene end by 2 bases; junction bases not matched to a gene: 7. Germline-derived CDR1 and CDR2 are GTSNPN and SVGIG (reference sequence). The CDR3 totals 15 residues.

The chain recombines TRBV2 with TRBJ1-5; 8 positions agree with TRBD1. Germline values: CDR1 SNHLY, CDR2 FYNNEI. The CDR3 runs to 16 residues. The J segment lost 1 base and the V segment lost 5 bases, leaving 7 bases of the junction unmatched. DNA for the CDR3: TGTGCCAGCAGTCGTAGACAGGGGATGAGCAATCAGCCCCAGCATTTT. The encoded protein is CASSRRQGMSNQPQHF.

V usage is TRBV9 and J usage is TRBJ2-7, with a possible D match to TRBD2 (6 bases). CDR3 length: 15 residues. Germline assignment: CDR1 SGDLS and CDR2 YYNGEE. V was clipped by 4 bases and J by 2 bases, with 16 bases between them. CDR3 sequence reads: CASSPGATGAYEQYF. The CDR3 DNA reads as TGTGCCAGCAGCCCCGGTGCTACGGGGGCCTACGAGCAGTACTTC.

The chain carries TRBV30 and TRBJ1-1; the D is unclear. The CDR3 has 14 amino acids. V dropped 4 bases and J dropped 0 bases, with 12 bases sitting between them. Germline V gene data show CDR1 as GTSNPN and CDR2 as SVGIG (reference sequence). CDR3 protein: CAWTGLGVNTEAFF. Here the CDR3 DNA reads TGTGCCTGGACAGGTCTTGGCGTGAACACTGAAGCTTTCTTT.

As regards this clone: Distinct nucleotide sequences in the sample also encode this CDR3. The chain recombines TRBV2 with TRBJ1-6; 7 bases map to TRBD1. V shed 6 bases, J shed 7 bases, and the junction held 3 bases outside the gene matches. The germline gives CDR1 SNHLY, CDR2 FYNNEI. The CDR3 is 13 amino acids. The CDR3 spells CASRGQFNSPLHF. CDR3 in DNA: TGTGCCAGCAGGGGACAGTTCAATTCACCCCTCCACTTT.